The source of this TCR beta chain is a study of shared clonotypes between healthy human individuals. The deep-level immunoSEQ assay was used. The data were produced by immunoSEQ multiplex PCR, yet TCRdb's version contains in-frame clones alone and is incomplete. The sample shows fewer than 600,000 clones, roughly 79% of them seen only once. This clone was detected a few times. What it binds is not known. Germline V lookup: CDR1 SGHNT, CDR2 YYREEE (reference sequence). Unmatched junction bases numbered 2, after V lost 1 base and J lost 8 bases. The CDR3 has 13 residues. General study points: Sampling included only blood; tissue repertoires likely differ.

This TCR derives from a woman in her forties in good health. Some clones in this sample may be carry-over from other donors' samples. The chain is built from TRBV5-4 and TRBJ1-3; 8 nucleotides agree with TRBD1. Sequenced: PBMCs. The CDR3 region is CASSLTGGDTIYF. The CDR3 DNA reads TGTGCCAGCAGCTTGACAGGGGGGGACACCATATATTTT.